These 2 T cell receptor beta chains were sequenced from one sample in a study of memory CD4+ T cells and cytomegalovirus serostatus. The assay was immunoSEQ multiplex PCR, and TCRdb's table has in-frame clones only and misses some. The sample includes roughly 45,000 clones, roughly 78% of them seen just once. The sort gate was single viable CD3+CD4+CD8-CD45RO+ cells for memory CD4+ T cells. Sample: memory CD4+ T cells from blood. The receptor source for this set is an adult in good health and CMV-seronegative.

This clone has a handful of counts. The rearrangement uses TRBV11-3 and TRBJ1-1, with D perhaps matching TRBD1 (5 bases). Trimming shortened V by 2 bases and J by 1 base, and 8 bases separated the two germline ends. The CDR3 sequence is 14 residues long. Germline V gene sequence: CDR1 SGHNT, CDR2 YENEEA. CDR3 residues: CASSLNRRNTEAFF. CDR3 nucleotide sequence: TGTGCCAGCAGCTTAAACAGGCGGAACACTGAAGCTTTCTTT.

The chain carries TRBV29-1 and TRBJ1-1, with TRBD1 matching over 7 bases. The CDR3 has 13 amino acids. Per germline, CDR1 SQVTM and CDR2 ANQGSEA. V was pared by 7 bases and J by 2 bases, with 7 bases of the junction left unmatched. CDR3 nucleotide sequence: TGCAGCGGATTCCGGACAGGTAACACTGAAGCTTTCTTT. Protein: CSGFRTGNTEAFF.